The 30 T cell receptor beta chains below all came from one sample that was sequenced in a study of shared clonotypes between healthy human individuals. Some clones are missing from TCRdb's copy, which holds only in-frame ones; the method was immunoSEQ multiplex PCR. The sample lists some 500,000 clones, roughly 95% seen once, with 0.064% in the top ten. Input material: naive CD4+ T cells sorted from blood. Subset given: CD45RA+ positively selected. These receptors all stem from a woman aged 30 to 39 in good health.

The J gene is TRBJ1-2, the V gene TRBV11-2; D might be TRBD1 (5 bases). The V end was cut by 7 bases, the J end by 13 bases, with 19 bases between. CDR1 is SGHAT and CDR2 is FQNNGV in the germline V gene. The CDR3 length is 12 residues. CDR3 bases: TGTGCCAGCACTAGAGTTGGGGGTCCGGGCACCTTC. As protein: CASTRVGGPGTF.

The chain employs TRBV13 and TRBJ1-5; D is undetermined. The V gene's germline CDR1 is PRHDT and CDR2 FYEKMQ (reference sequence). The CDR3 runs 11 residues. The V end was cut by 3 bases, the J end by 3 bases, with 0 bases between. In DNA form, the CDR3 reads TGTGCCAGCAGCTTCAATCAGCCCCAGCATTTT. Translation gives CASSFNQPQHF.

The CDR3 DNA is TGTGCCAGCAGCTTGAGACAGAGCACCGGGGAGCTGTTTTTT. It yields the protein CASSLRQSTGELFF. This rearrangement joins TRBV7-8 to TRBJ2-2; a weak D match, TRBD1 (5 bases). With 3 bases removed from V and 4 bases from J, the gap between germline ends came to 9 bases. The CDR3 has 14 residues. Germline V gene lookup returns CDR1 SGHVS and CDR2 FQNEAQ.

V is TRBV5-1 and J is TRBJ2-1; TRBD2 matches at 7 bases. The CDR3 is 15 amino acids. Germline V gene data show CDR1 as SGHRS and CDR2 as YFSETQ. V lost 0 bases, J lost 4 bases, and 4 bases stayed unmatched. The CDR3 coding sequence is TGCGCCAGCAGCTTGGTGGAGGGAGGGTACAATGAGCAGTTCTTC. This translates into CASSLVEGGYNEQFF.

This chain links TRBV27 with TRBJ2-7; 11 bases match TRBD2. The CDR3 length is 16 residues. Germline CDR1 and CDR2: MNHEY and SMNVEV (reference sequence). With 8 bases clipped from V and 3 bases from J, the junction kept 12 bases outside the gene matches. CDR3 sequence reads: CASSNRPGLAVYEQYF. The CDR3, as DNA: TGTGCCAGCTCTAACCGTCCGGGACTAGCGGTCTACGAGCAGTACTTC.

The CDR3, as DNA: TGTGCCAGCAGCTTAGGACGCCATGCAACTAATGAAAAACTGTTTTTT. Translated: CASSLGRHATNEKLFF. This chain links TRBV7-9 with TRBJ1-4; D unresolved. V was cut by 1 base and J by 0 bases, with 9 bases left in between. Germline lookup yields CDR1 SEHNR and CDR2 FQNEAQ (reference sequence). The length of the CDR3 is 16 residues.

The chain recombines TRBV7-9 with TRBJ2-1; D gene uncertain. The CDR3 has 13 amino acids. Germline assignment: CDR1 SEHNR and CDR2 FQNEAQ (reference sequence). The V end lost 10 bases, the J end lost 2 bases, and 12 bases lay between the germline ends. CDR3 nucleotide sequence: TGTGCCACCACTGGCGTCGCCTACAATGAGCAGTTCTTC. Residues: CATTGVAYNEQFF.

The chain uses TRBV5-6 and TRBJ2-2; tentative D call: TRBD2 (6 bases). This CDR3 is 15 amino acids long. With 1 base removed from V and 4 bases from J, the gap between germline ends came to 11 bases. The germline V gene has CDR1 SGHDT and CDR2 YYEEEE. CDR3 amino acids: CASSLWRVGTGELFF. Here the CDR3 DNA reads TGTGCCAGCAGCTTGTGGAGGGTGGGCACCGGGGAGCTGTTTTTT.

This chain connects TRBV20-1 to TRBJ1-1; D uncertain. V lost 5 bases and J 1 base, leaving 2 bases between the germline ends. This CDR3 is 10 amino acids long. Germline values: CDR1 DFQATT, CDR2 SNEGSKA (reference sequence). This CDR3 reads CSASNTEAFF. The CDR3 DNA reads TGCAGTGCTTCGAACACTGAAGCTTTCTTT.

The chain is built from TRBV4-1 and TRBJ1-4, with a tentative D call TRBD1 (5 bases). This CDR3 has 15 residues. In germline, CDR1 is MGHRA, CDR2 YSYEKL. Trimming stripped 1 base from V and 8 bases from J, with 14 bases between. CDR3 nucleotide sequence: TGCGCCAGCAGCCAAGTTAGCCAGGGCCGGGAAAAACTGTTTTTT. Protein product: CASSQVSQGREKLFF.

In its sample, this clone was seen once. The V call is TRBV2, the J call TRBJ1-2; unclear D gene. V lost 6 bases and J 0 bases, leaving 11 bases between the germline ends. The germline V gene has CDR1 SNHLY and CDR2 FYNNEI. The CDR3 covers 14 residues. The CDR3 DNA reads TGTGCCAGCAGCACGGACGTCTCTAACTATGGCTACACCTTC. This sequence encodes CASSTDVSNYGYTF.

This rearrangement joins TRBV9 to TRBJ2-3, with 9 bases that match TRBD2. There are 15 residues in the CDR3. The germline CDR1 and CDR2 sequences are SGDLS and YYNGEE. V trimming: 3 bases; J trimming: 6 bases; junction bases outside the gene matches: 8. CDR3 coding DNA: TGTGCCAGCAGCGACAGGGAAGGACTAGCGGATACGCAGTATTTT. Protein sequence: CASSDREGLADTQYF.

This chain connects TRBV7-6 to TRBJ2-1; D is undetermined. Germline-derived CDR1 and CDR2 are SGHVS and FNYEAQ. V gave up 1 base and J gave up 4 bases, with 14 bases separating them. The CDR3 runs 16 residues. Written as DNA, the CDR3 is TGTGCCAGCAGCTTAGGTTATCCGGCGAAATACAATGAGCAGTTCTTC. Translated: CASSLGYPAKYNEQFF.

The V and J genes are TRBV29-1 and TRBJ2-7, with no clear D. Germline lookup yields CDR1 SQVTM and CDR2 ANQGSEA. The CDR3 totals 14 residues. The V end was cut by 0 bases, the J end by 1 base, with 10 bases between. For the CDR3, the DNA is TGCAGCGTTGAAGACCGACACGATTCCTACGAGCAGTACTTC. It is translated as CSVEDRHDSYEQYF.

The rearrangement links TRBV28 to TRBJ1-3; D unresolved. The CDR3 is 14 amino acids. Per the germline V gene, CDR1 is MDHEN and CDR2 is SYDVKM. Trimming stripped 5 bases from V and 4 bases from J, with 12 bases between. Here the CDR3 DNA reads TGTGCCAGCAGTGGATCGTGGCTGGGAAACACCATATATTTT. Translation gives CASSGSWLGNTIYF. Looking up the rest from reference TRBV28 and TRBJ1-3 gives the full variable domain: DVKVTQSSRYLVKRTGEKVFLECVQDMDHENMFWYRQDPGLGLRLIYFSYDVKMKEKGDIPEGYSVSREKKERFSLILESASTNQTSMYLCASSGSWLGNTIYFGEGSWLTVV.

In this sample, this clone turned up once. The genes are TRBV27 and TRBJ1-4; 7 bases align to TRBD1. V shed 6 bases and J 8 bases; nucleotides not matched to a gene: 9. CDR1 is MNHEY and CDR2 is SMNVEV in the germline V gene (reference sequence). The CDR3 loop spans 14 amino acids. CDR3 sequence reads: CASRPTGRGEKLFF. The CDR3 coding sequence is TGTGCCAGCAGACCGACAGGGCGAGGAGAAAAACTGTTTTTT.

This clone was seen only once. The CDR3 nucleotides read TGTGCCAGCAGTATCCTCCGTAATGAGCAGTTCTTC. This encodes CASSILRNEQFF. The chain carries TRBV28 and TRBJ2-1; D unclear. The length of the CDR3 is 12 residues. V was clipped by 5 bases and J by 7 bases, with 9 bases between them. Germline V gene sequence: CDR1 MDHEN, CDR2 SYDVKM. Using reference TRBV28 and TRBJ2-1 for the parts outside the CDR3, the full variable domain is DVKVTQSSRYLVKRTGEKVFLECVQDMDHENMFWYRQDPGLGLRLIYFSYDVKMKEKGDIPEGYSVSREKKERFSLILESASTNQTSMYLCASSILRNEQFFGPGTRLTVL.

This clone was seen once. The chain links TRBV5-1 to TRBJ1-2; no clear D. Trimming took off 0 bases at V and 1 base at J, with 10 bases between the two ends. The CDR3 is 15 residues long. The germline gives CDR1 SGHRS, CDR2 YFSETQ. The CDR3, as DNA: TGCGCCAGCAGCTTGGAGGAAAGGTTTAACTATGGCTACACCTTC. Its translation: CASSLEERFNYGYTF.

This chain connects TRBV9 to TRBJ2-1, with TRBD2 matching 10 bases. V was pared by 0 bases and J by 12 bases, with 12 bases of the junction left unmatched. This CDR3 comprises 16 residues. CDR1 is SGDLS, CDR2 YYNGEE, per germline. The CDR3 loop reads CASSVARAGGPEGQFF. The DNA for the CDR3 is TGTGCCAGCAGCGTAGCACGAGCGGGAGGGCCGGAGGGGCAGTTCTTC.

For the CDR3, the DNA is TGTGCCAGCAGCACGACAGGGCGTGAGCAGTACTTC. Encoded protein: CASSTTGREQYF. J is TRBJ2-7 and V is TRBV7-9; 7 nucleotides agree with TRBD1. V lost 5 bases and J lost 7; bases outside the gene matches: 5. The CDR3 loop spans 12 amino acids. Germline V gives CDR1 SEHNR, CDR2 FQNEAQ (reference sequence).

The J gene is TRBJ2-7, the V gene TRBV27, with D possibly matching TRBD2 (6 bases). V dropped 2 bases and J dropped 5 bases, with 22 bases sitting between them. CDR1 and CDR2 (germline): MNHEY, SMNVEV (reference sequence). The length of the CDR3 is 17 residues. CDR3 region: CASSLRGLVRGTNEQYF. CDR3 sequence (DNA): TGTGCCAGCAGTTTAAGGGGTCTGGTACGGGGGACCAACGAGCAGTACTTC.

This chain joins TRBV29-1 and TRBJ2-5; 10 bases line up with TRBD1. CDR1 and CDR2 (germline): SQVTM, ANQGSEA. The V and J ends lost 6 bases and 5 bases, in that order; junction bases with no gene match: 9. The CDR3 is 14 residues long. CDR3 region: CSVLGQGTEETQYF. The CDR3 nucleotides are TGCAGCGTACTGGGACAGGGGACAGAGGAGACCCAGTACTTC.

This sequence joins TRBV19 and TRBJ1-1, with a weak D call TRBD1 (5 bases). V lost 6 bases and J lost 1, with 12 bases in between. The CDR3 has 14 residues. Germline CDR1 is LNHDA and CDR2 is SQIVND (reference sequence). The CDR3 loop reads CASRRPTENTEAFF. The CDR3, as DNA: TGTGCCAGTAGGCGCCCGACAGAGAACACTGAAGCTTTCTTT.

V gene TRBV29-1 combines with J gene TRBJ2-3; D gene ambiguous. V lost 4 bases to trimming and J lost 9 bases, with 14 bases between them. Germline CDR1 SQVTM, CDR2 ANQGSEA. This CDR3 region has 12 residues. The CDR3 reads CSVVGVGTTQYF. DNA for the CDR3: TGCAGCGTTGTTGGGGTCGGTACGACGCAGTATTTT.

The V call is TRBV5-4, the J call TRBJ2-3; 12 bases are shared with TRBD2. The V gene end was trimmed by 3 bases and the J gene end by 6 bases; junction bases not matched to a gene: 11. The CDR3 has 17 amino acids. Per germline, CDR1 SGHNT and CDR2 YYREEE (reference sequence). The DNA of the CDR3 is TGTGCCAGCAGCTACCACCGGACTAGCGGGGAGCGCGATACGCAGTATTTT. Translated, it gives CASSYHRTSGERDTQYF. The full variable domain, rest sourced from reference TRBV5-4 and TRBJ2-3, is ETGVTQSPTHLIKTRGQQVTLRCSSQSGHNTVSWYQQALGQGPQFIFQYYREEENGRGNFPPRFSGLQFPNYSSELNVNALELDDSALYLCASSYHRTSGERDTQYFGPGTRLTVL.

The count of this clone is one. The V call is TRBV13, the J call TRBJ2-4; possible D gene TRBD2, 5 bases. With 3 bases removed from V and 4 bases from J, the gap between germline ends came to 10 bases. The CDR3 is 14 amino acids. From germline, CDR1 is PRHDT and CDR2 FYEKMQ (reference sequence). CDR3 region: CASSFHRTKNIQYF. The CDR3 nucleotides are TGTGCCAGCAGCTTTCATAGGACTAAAAACATTCAGTACTTC. Together with reference TRBV13 and TRBJ2-4, the CDR3 gives the full variable domain: AAGVIQSPRHLIKEKRETATLKCYPIPRHDTVYWYQQGPGQDPQFLISFYEKMQSDKGSIPDRFSAQQFSDYHSELNMSSLELGDSALYFCASSFHRTKNIQYFGAGTRLSVL.

Comments on this clone: Other nucleotide sequences in the sample specify the same CDR3. V usage is TRBV28 and J usage is TRBJ2-7; no reliable D call. The ends were cut back, 1 base at V and 3 bases at J, with 4 bases in the middle. Per the germline V gene, CDR1 is MDHEN and CDR2 is SYDVKM. CDR3 length equals 12 residues. CDR3 sequence (DNA): TGTGCCAGCAGTTTATTGGGCTACGAGCAGTACTTC. Translated, it gives CASSLLGYEQYF.

The rearrangement joins TRBV2 to TRBJ2-7, with 7 bases lining up with TRBD2. CDR1 and CDR2 (germline): SNHLY, FYNNEI. V shed 8 bases, J shed 5 bases, and the junction held 9 bases outside the gene matches. The CDR3 loop spans 13 amino acids. DNA for the CDR3: TGTGCCAGCGGGGGGGACCACGGCGACGAGCAGTACTTC. Its translation is CASGGDHGDEQYF.

The rearrangement links TRBV5-1 to TRBJ2-2; TRBD1 aligns across 8 bases. The V and J ends lost 5 bases and 5 bases, in that order; junction bases with no gene match: 8. This CDR3 has 15 amino acids. The germline gives CDR1 SGHRS, CDR2 YFSETQ. This CDR3 reads CASSYGTGQTGELFF. CDR3 DNA: TGCGCCAGCAGTTACGGGACAGGACAGACCGGGGAGCTGTTTTTT.

This chain uses TRBV11-2 with TRBJ2-1; unclear D gene. Germline V lookup: CDR1 SGHAT, CDR2 FQNNGV. The CDR3 extends over 11 amino acids. V lost 3 bases, J lost 5 bases, and 2 bases lay in between. The CDR3 DNA sequence: TGTGCCAGCAGCTTCCACAATGAGCAGTTCTTC. Translation gives CASSFHNEQFF.